This T cell receptor (beta chain) was found in a study of cytomegalovirus exposure and HLA in healthy donors. The wider study: A data release that came early held 80 million or so unique TCRs from HLA-typed donors.

Donors likely had unrecorded immune exposures despite being nominally healthy when sampled. The primer mix had 60 Vbeta and 13 Jbeta primers. The table came from immunoSEQ multiplex PCR; TCRdb's copy has only in-frame clones and leaves some out. Seen here are 200,000 or so clones, around 82% observed once, and the top ten hold about 0.25%. Trimming stripped 4 bases from V and 4 bases from J, with 14 bases between. The CDR3 contains 14 residues. Germline CDR1 is SEHNR and CDR2 is FQNEAQ (reference sequence). This chain links TRBV7-9 with TRBJ2-7; perhaps TRBD1 as D (5 bases). The sample taken for sequencing was PBMCs. The clonotype was recovered from a boy aged 10-17 years in good health and CMV-seronegative. CDR3 in amino acids: CASSSDRRLYEQYF. The CDR3 DNA is TGTGCCAGCAGCTCCGACAGAAGATTATACGAGCAGTACTTC.